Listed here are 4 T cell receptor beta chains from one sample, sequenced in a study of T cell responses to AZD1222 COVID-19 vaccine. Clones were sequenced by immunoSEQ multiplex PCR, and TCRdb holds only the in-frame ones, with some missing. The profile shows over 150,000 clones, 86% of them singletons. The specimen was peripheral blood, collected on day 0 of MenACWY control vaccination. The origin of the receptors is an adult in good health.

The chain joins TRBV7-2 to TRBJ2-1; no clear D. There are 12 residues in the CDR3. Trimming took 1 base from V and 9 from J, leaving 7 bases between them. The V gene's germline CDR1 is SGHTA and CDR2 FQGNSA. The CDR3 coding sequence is TGTGCCAGCAGCTTAGTTCGGGCTGAGCAGTTCTTC. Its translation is CASSLVRAEQFF.

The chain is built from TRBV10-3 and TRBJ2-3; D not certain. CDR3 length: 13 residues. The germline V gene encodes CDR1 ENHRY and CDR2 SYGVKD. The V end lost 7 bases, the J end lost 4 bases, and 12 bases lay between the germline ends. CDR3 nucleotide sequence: TGTGCCATCACGCCCGAGAACGCAGATACGCAGTATTTT. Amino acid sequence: CAITPENADTQYF.

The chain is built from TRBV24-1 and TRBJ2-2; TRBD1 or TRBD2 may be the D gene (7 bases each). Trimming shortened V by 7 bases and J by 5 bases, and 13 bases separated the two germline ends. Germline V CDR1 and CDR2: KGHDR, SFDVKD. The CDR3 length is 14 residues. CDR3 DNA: TGTGCCACCAGAGCAGGGGGGGAAACCGGGGAGCTGTTTTTT. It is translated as CATRAGGETGELFF.

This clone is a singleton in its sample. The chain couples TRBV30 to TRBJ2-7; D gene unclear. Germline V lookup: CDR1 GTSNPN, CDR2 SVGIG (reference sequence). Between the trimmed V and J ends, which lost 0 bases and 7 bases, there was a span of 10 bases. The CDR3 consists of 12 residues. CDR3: CAWSVGVGEQYF. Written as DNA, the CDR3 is TGTGCCTGGAGTGTAGGTGTGGGTGAGCAGTACTTC.